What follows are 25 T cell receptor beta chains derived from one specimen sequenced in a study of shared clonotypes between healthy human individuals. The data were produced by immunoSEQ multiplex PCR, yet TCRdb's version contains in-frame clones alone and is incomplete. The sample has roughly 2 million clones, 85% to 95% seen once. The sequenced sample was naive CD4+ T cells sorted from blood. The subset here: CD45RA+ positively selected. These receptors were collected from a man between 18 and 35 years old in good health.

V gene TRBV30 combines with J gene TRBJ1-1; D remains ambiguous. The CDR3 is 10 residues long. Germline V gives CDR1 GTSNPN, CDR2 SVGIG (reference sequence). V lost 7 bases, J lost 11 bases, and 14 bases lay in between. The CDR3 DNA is TGTGCCTTGGGAACCTTGAGGGCTTTCTTT. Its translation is CALGTLRAFF.

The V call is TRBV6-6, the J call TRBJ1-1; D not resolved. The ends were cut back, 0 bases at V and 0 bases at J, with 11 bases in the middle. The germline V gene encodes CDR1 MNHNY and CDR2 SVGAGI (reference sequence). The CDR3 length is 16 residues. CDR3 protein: CASSYSPGGMNTEAFF. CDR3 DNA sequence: TGTGCCAGCAGTTACTCCCCCGGTGGCATGAACACTGAAGCTTTCTTT.

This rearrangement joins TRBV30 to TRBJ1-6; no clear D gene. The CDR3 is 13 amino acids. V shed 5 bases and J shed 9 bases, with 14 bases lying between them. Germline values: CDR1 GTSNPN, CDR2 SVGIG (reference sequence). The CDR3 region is CAWGKVWSSPLHF. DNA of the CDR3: TGTGCCTGGGGGAAGGTTTGGAGTTCACCCCTCCACTTT.

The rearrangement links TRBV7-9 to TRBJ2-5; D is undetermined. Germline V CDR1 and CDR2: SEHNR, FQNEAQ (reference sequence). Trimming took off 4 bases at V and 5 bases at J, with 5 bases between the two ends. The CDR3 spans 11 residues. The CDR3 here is CASSYGETQYF. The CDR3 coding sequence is TGTGCCAGCAGCTACGGGGAGACCCAGTACTTC.

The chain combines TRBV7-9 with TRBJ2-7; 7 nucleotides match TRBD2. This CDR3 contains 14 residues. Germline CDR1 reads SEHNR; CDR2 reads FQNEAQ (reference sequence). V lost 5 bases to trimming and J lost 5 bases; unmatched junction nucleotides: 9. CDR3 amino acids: CASSPTTSSHEQYF. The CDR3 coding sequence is TGTGCCAGCAGCCCGACGACTAGCAGCCACGAGCAGTACTTC.

The CDR3 DNA reads as TGTGCCAGCAGCGTCGGACTAGCGGGAGCTTCGACAGATACGCAGTATTTT. It codes for CASSVGLAGASTDTQYF. The chain is built from TRBV7-2 and TRBJ2-3; 13 nucleotides line up with TRBD2. The CDR3 is made up of 17 amino acids. Germline lookup yields CDR1 SGHTA and CDR2 FQGNSA. J was trimmed by 3 bases and V by 5 bases; bases with no gene match: 8.

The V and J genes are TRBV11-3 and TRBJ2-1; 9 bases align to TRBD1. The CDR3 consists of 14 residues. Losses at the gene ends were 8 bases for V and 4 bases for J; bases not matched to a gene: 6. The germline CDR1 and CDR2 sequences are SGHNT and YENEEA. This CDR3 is CASGTGIRYNEQFF. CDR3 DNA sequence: TGTGCCAGCGGGACAGGGATAAGGTACAATGAGCAGTTCTTC.

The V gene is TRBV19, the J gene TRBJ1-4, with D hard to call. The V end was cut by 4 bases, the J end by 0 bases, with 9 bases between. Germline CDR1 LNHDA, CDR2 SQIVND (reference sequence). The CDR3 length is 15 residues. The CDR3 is CASSTPKATNEKLFF. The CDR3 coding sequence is TGTGCCAGTAGTACCCCGAAAGCAACTAATGAAAAACTGTTTTTT. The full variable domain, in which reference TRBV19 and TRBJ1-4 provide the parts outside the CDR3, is DGGITQSPKYLFRKEGQNVTLSCEQNLNHDAMYWYRQDPGQGLRLIYYSQIVNDFQKGDIAEGYSVSREKKESFPLTVTSAQKNPTAFYLCASSTPKATNEKLFFGSGTQLSVL.

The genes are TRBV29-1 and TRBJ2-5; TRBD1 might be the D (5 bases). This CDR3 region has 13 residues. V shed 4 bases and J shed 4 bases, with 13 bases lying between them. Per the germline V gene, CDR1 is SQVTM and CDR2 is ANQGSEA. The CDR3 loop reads CSVGQWGGETQYF. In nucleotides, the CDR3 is TGCAGCGTTGGACAGTGGGGTGGAGAGACCCAGTACTTC.

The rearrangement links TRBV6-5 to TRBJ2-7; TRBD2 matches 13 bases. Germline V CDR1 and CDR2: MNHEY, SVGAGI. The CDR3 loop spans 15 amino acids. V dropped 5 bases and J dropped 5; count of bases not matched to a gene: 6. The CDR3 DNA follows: TGTGCCAGCAGTAGATGGACTAGCGGGAGAAACGAGCAGTACTTC. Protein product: CASSRWTSGRNEQYF.

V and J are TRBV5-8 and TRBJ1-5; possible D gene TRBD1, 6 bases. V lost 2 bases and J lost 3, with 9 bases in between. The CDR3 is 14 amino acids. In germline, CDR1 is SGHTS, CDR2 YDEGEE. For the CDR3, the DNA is TGTGCCAGCAGCTTCCAGGGGTCCAATCAGCCCCAGCATTTT. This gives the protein CASSFQGSNQPQHF. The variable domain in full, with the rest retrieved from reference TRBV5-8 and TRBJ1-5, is EAGVTQSPTHLIKTRGQQATLRCSPISGHTSVYWYQQALGLGLQFLLWYDEGEERNRGNFPPRFSGRQFPNYSSELNVNALELEDSALYLCASSFQGSNQPQHFGDGTRLSIL.

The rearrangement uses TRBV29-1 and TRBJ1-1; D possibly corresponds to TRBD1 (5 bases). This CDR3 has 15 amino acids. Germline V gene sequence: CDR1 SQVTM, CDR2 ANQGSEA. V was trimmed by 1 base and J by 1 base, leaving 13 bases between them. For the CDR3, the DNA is TGCAGCGTTGAAGTTAGGGGACGGAGGAACACTGAAGCTTTCTTT. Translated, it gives CSVEVRGRRNTEAFF. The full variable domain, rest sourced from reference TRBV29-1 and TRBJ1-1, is SAVISQKPSRDICQRGTSLTIQCQVDSQVTMMFWYRQQPGQSLTLIATANQGSEATYESGFVIDKFPISRPNLTFSTLTVSNMSPEDSSIYLCSVEVRGRRNTEAFFGQGTRLTVV.

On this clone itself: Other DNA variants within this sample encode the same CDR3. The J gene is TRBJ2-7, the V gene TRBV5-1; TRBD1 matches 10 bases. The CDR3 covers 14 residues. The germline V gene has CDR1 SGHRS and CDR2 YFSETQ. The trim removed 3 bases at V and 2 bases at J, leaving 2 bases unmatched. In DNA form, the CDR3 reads TGCGCCAGCAGCTCCGGACAGGGGGCCTACGAGCAGTACTTC. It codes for CASSSGQGAYEQYF.

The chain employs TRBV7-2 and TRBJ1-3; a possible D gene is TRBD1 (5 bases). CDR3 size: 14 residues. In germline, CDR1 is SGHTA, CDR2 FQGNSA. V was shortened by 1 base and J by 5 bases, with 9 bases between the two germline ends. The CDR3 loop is CASSLGEGRNTIYF. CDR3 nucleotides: TGTGCCAGCAGCTTAGGGGAGGGGAGAAACACCATATATTTT.

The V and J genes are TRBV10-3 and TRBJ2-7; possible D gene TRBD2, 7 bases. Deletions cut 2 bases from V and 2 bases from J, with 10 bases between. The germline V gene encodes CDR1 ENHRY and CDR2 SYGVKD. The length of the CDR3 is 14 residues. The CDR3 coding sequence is TGTGCCATCAGTGAGGAGGGGGGGCCCTACGAGCAGTACTTC. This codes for CAISEEGGPYEQYF.

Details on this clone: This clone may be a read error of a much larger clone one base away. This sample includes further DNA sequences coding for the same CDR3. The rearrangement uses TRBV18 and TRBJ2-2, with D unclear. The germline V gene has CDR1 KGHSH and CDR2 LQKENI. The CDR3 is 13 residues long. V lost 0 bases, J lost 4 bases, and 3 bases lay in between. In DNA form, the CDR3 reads TGTGCCAGCTCACCACCGAGCACCGGGGAGCTGTTTTTT. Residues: CASSPPSTGELFF. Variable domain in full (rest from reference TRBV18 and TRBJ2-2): NAGVMQNPRHLVRRRGQEARLRCSPMKGHSHVYWYRQLPEEGLKFMVYLQKENIIDESGMPKERFSAEFPKEGPSILRIQQVVRGDSAAYFCASSPPSTGELFFGEGSRLTVL.

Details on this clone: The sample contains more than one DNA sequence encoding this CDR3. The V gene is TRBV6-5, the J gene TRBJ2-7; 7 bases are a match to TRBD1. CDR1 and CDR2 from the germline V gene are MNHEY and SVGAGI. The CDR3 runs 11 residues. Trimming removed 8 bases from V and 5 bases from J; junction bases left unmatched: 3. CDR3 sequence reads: CASSQGNEQYF. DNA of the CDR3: TGTGCCAGCTCACAGGGGAACGAGCAGTACTTC.

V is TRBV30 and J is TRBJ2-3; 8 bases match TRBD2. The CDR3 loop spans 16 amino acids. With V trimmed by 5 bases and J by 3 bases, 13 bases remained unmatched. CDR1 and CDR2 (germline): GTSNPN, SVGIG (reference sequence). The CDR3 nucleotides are TGTGCCTGGGAGATAGAGCGGGAGATGGAAACAGATACGCAGTATTTT. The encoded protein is CAWEIEREMETDTQYF.

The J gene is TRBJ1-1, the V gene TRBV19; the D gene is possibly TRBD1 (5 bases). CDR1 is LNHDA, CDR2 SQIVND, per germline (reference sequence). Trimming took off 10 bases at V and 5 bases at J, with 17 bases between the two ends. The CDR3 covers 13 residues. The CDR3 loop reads CATRGPGLTEAFF. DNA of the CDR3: TGTGCCACCAGAGGTCCAGGGCTTACTGAAGCTTTCTTT.

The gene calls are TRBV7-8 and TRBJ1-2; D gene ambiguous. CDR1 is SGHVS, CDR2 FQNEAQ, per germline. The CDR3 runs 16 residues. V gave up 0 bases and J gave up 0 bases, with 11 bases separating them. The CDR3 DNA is TGTGCCAGCAGCTTAGCCCCCACGGCTACTAACTATGGCTACACCTTC. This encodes CASSLAPTATNYGYTF.

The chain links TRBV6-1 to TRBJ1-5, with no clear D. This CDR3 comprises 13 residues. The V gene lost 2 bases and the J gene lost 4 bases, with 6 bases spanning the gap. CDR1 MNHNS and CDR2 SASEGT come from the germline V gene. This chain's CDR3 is CASSESKNQPQHF. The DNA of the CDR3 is TGTGCCAGCAGTGAATCAAAAAATCAGCCCCAGCATTTT.

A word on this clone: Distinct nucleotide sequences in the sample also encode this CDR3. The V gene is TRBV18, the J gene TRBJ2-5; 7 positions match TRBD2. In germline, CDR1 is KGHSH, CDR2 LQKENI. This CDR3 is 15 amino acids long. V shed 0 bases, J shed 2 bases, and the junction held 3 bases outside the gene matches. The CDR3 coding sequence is TGTGCCAGCTCACCACCCGCGGGAGCGCAAGAGACCCAGTACTTC. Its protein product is CASSPPAGAQETQYF.

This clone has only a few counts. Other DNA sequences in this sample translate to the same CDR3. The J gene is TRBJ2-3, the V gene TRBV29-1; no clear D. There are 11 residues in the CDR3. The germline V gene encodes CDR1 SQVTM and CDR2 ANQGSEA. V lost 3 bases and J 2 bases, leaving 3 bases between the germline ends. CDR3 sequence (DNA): TGCAGCGTTGAGTCCACAGATACGCAGTATTTT. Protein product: CSVESTDTQYF.

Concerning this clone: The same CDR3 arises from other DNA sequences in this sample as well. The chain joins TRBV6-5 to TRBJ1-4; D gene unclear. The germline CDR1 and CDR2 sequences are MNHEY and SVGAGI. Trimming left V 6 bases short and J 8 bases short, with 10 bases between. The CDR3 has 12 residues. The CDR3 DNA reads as TGTGCCAGCAGCACCCCGGGGGAAAAACTGTTTTTT. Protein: CASSTPGEKLFF.

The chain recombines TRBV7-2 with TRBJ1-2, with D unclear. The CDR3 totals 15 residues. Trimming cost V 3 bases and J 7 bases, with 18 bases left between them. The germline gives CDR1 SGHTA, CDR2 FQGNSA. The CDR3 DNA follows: TGTGCCAGCAGCTTCTCTTCGGGGTTTAGTGCTGGCTACACCTTC. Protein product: CASSFSSGFSAGYTF.